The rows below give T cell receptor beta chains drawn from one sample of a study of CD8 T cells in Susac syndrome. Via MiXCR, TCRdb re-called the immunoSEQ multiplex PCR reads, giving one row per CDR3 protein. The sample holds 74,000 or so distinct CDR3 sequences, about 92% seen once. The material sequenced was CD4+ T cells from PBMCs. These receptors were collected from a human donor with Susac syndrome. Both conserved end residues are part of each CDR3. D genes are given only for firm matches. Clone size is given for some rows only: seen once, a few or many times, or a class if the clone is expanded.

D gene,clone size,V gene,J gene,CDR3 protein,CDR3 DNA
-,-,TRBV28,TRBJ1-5,CASSLMGSQPQHF,TGTGCCAGCAGTCTAATGGGGTCCCAGCCCCAGCATTTT
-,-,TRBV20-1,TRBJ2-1,CSARSSQSSYNEQFF,TGCAGTGCTAGATCGTCCCAGAGCTCCTACAATGAGCAGTTCTTC
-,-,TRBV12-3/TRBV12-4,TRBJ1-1,CASSRRGNTEAFF,TGTGCCAGCAGTAGAAGGGGGAACACTGAAGCTTTCTTT
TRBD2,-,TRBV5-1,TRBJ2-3,CASSLIAGGTDTQYF,TGCGCCAGCAGCTTGATAGCGGGAGGCACAGATACGCAGTATTTT
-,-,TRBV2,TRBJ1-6,CASSVASLRNSPLHF,TGTGCCAGCAGTGTCGCCAGTCTCCGGAATTCACCCCTCCACTTT
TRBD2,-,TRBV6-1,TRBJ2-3,CASSKLAGGITDTQYF,TGTGCCAGCAGTAAACTAGCGGGAGGTATCACAGATACGCAGTATTTT
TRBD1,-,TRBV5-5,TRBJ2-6,CASSWTGGANGANVLTF,TGTGCCAGCAGCTGGACAGGGGGCGCGAACGGGGCCAACGTCCTGACTTTC
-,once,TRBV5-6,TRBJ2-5,CASSGSRVQETQYF,TGTGCCAGCAGCGGGAGCCGGGTCCAAGAGACCCAGTACTTC
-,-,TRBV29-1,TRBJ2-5,CSVRSGRETQYF,TGCAGCGTTCGTTCAGGGCGCGAGACCCAGTACTTC
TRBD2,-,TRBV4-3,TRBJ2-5,CASSQEVNGRETQYF,TGCGCCAGCAGCCAAGAGGTGAACGGGAGGGAGACCCAGTACTTC
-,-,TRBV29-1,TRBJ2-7,CSVGPREKAYEQYF,TGCAGCGTTGGGCCTAGGGAAAAGGCCTACGAGCAGTACTTC
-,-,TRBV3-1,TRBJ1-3,CASSQVAAGNTIYF,TGTGCCAGCAGCCAAGTGGCAGCTGGAAACACCATATATTTT
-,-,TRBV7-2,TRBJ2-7,CASSPRRGYSYEQYF,TGTGCCAGCAGCCCACGGAGGGGGTATTCCTACGAGCAGTACTTC
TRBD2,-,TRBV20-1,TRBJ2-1,CSAREGLGVPYNEQFF,TGCAGTGCTAGGGAAGGACTAGGGGTACCCTACAATGAGCAGTTCTTC
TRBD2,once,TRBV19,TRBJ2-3,CASSTHSGGGTDTQYF,TGTGCCAGTAGTACACATAGCGGGGGAGGCACAGATACGCAGTATTTT